The 17 T cell receptor beta chains below all came from one sample that was sequenced in a study of CD8+CD57+ T cells in acquired aplastic anemia. CDR3 and TCR beta VDJ profiling relied on a genomic DNA template. Each CDR3 protein is one row after TCRdb ran MiXCR on the reads. Of a few hundred thousand distinct CDR3 sequences listed, under 50% are singletons. Those patients picked for sequencing had displayed CD8+CD57+ cell expansion on flow cytometry. What was sequenced was sorted CD4+, CD8+, or CD8+CD57+ T cells (not recorded which) from PBMCs. The source of these receptors is a human donor with aplastic anemia.

This clonotype was picked up a small number of times. This chain connects TRBV3-1 to TRBJ2-2; D tentatively reads TRBD1 or TRBD2 (6 bases each). There are 12 residues in the CDR3. Germline CDR1 reads LGHDT; CDR2 reads YNNKEL (reference sequence). V was clipped by 11 bases and J by 5 bases, with 12 bases between them. CDR3 region: CAVGGATGELFF. DNA for the CDR3: TGTGCCGTGGGGGGCGCAACCGGGGAGCTGTTTTTT. Combining the CDR3 with reference TRBV3-1 and TRBJ2-2 gives the whole variable domain DTAVSQTPKYLVTQMGNDKSIKCEQNLGHDTMYWYKQDSKKFLKIMFSYNNKELIINETVPNRFSPKSPDKAHLNLHINSLELGDSAVYFCAVGGATGELFFGEGSRLTVL.

This clonotype came up once. The chain has TRBV2 and TRBJ2-5; TRBD1 agrees at 8 bases. CDR3 size: 14 residues. After removal of 7 bases from V and 3 bases from J, the junction contained 7 bases not matched to a gene. Looked up from germline, CDR1 is SNHLY and CDR2 is FYNNEI. CDR3 nucleotides: TGTGCCAGCAAAGTTGGACAGGGAAAAGAGACCCAGTACTTC. This gives the protein CASKVGQGKETQYF.

A note on this clonotype: The junction shows a germline mismatch at one end, possibly a read error. The rearrangement links TRBV24-1 to TRBJ2-7; D is undetermined. This CDR3 region has 14 residues. Germline V gives CDR1 KGHDR, CDR2 SFDVKD. The DNA for the CDR3 is TGTGCCACCAGCAAAAGCGACATCTCCTACGAGCGGTACTTC. Protein sequence: CATSKSDISYERYF.

Remarks on this clonotype: This clone may be a read error of a much larger clone one base away. This chain links TRBV6-6 with TRBJ1-2; D not certain. The germline V gene encodes CDR1 MNHNY and CDR2 SVGAGI (reference sequence). This CDR3 spans 15 amino acids. The V end lost 6 bases, the J end lost 2 bases, and 16 bases lay between the germline ends. CDR3 protein: CASRYPVAGNYGYTF. The CDR3, as DNA: TGTGCCAGCAGGTACCCCGTGGCCGGAAACTATGGCTACACCTTC.

The chain recombines TRBV10-2 with TRBJ2-7; tentatively, D is TRBD2 (5 bases). Germline V CDR1 and CDR2: WSHSY, SAAADI. V was cut by 3 bases and J by 2 bases, with 41 bases left in between. The CDR3 has 24 residues. CDR3 nucleotides: TGCGCCAGCAGTGAATCAAGGTTGTGGACCACTACTAACATGACCGGGAATACGGCCTACGAGCAGTACTTC. Protein sequence: CASSESRLWTTTNMTGNTAYEQYF.

V and J are TRBV29-1 and TRBJ2-3; D is perhaps TRBD1 (5 bases). This CDR3 contains 11 residues. Germline CDR1 and CDR2: SQVTM and ANQGSEA. Trimming cost V 4 bases and J 14 bases, with 16 bases left between them. The DNA of the CDR3 is TGCAGCGTTGGTGGGGCGCTTACATGGTATTTT. Its translation: CSVGGALTWYF.

This clonotype was recorded at least ten times. The J gene is TRBJ2-7, the V gene TRBV19; 8 bases are a match to TRBD1. Germline assignment: CDR1 LNHDA and CDR2 SQIVND (reference sequence). The ends lost 7 bases at V and 1 base at J; junction bases unmatched: 18. This CDR3 region has 18 residues. CDR3 DNA sequence: TGTGCCAGTACCGCCTCTCGGCCTGGACAGGGAAATTCCTACGAGCAGTACTTC. As protein: CASTASRPGQGNSYEQYF.

This clonotype has ten or more counts. The gene calls are TRBV2 and TRBJ2-1, with D possibly matching TRBD1 (6 bases). CDR1 is SNHLY and CDR2 is FYNNEI in the germline V gene. The V end lost 10 bases, the J end lost 3 bases, and 10 bases lay between the germline ends. The CDR3 is 12 residues long. The CDR3 nucleotides are TGTGCCACAGGGGTGGACTACAATGAGCAGTTCTTC. It translates to CATGVDYNEQFF. Drawing the rest from reference TRBV2 and TRBJ2-1, the complete variable domain is EPEVTQTPSHQVTQMGQEVILRCVPISNHLYFYWYRQILGQKVEFLVSFYNNEISEKSEIFDDQFSVERPDGSNFTLKIRSTKLEDSAMYFCATGVDYNEQFFGPGTRLTVL.

This rearrangement joins TRBV29-1 to TRBJ1-1, with 7 bases aligning to TRBD1. Trimming at V came to 5 bases and at J to 0 bases, leaving 15 bases not matched to a gene. Looked up from germline, CDR1 is SQVTM and CDR2 is ANQGSEA. The CDR3 consists of 17 residues. The CDR3 region is CSVLLGMTGRLNTEAFF. CDR3 in DNA: TGCAGCGTTCTTCTAGGAATGACAGGGCGGTTGAACACTGAAGCTTTCTTT.

This chain joins TRBV2 and TRBJ2-2; D possibly corresponds to TRBD2 (5 bases). Germline lookup yields CDR1 SNHLY and CDR2 FYNNEI. The CDR3 is 15 residues long. With 4 bases removed from V and 3 bases from J, the gap between germline ends came to 12 bases. The DNA of the CDR3 is TGTGCCAGCAGTGCGTTTCCCGGGGACACCGGGGAGCTGTTTTTT. Translated, it gives CASSAFPGDTGELFF.

This clonotype was observed many times. The chain is built from TRBV9 and TRBJ2-3, with TRBD2 identical over 13 bases. J was trimmed by 5 bases and V by 3 bases; bases with no gene match: 3. CDR1 SGDLS and CDR2 YYNGEE come from the germline V gene. The CDR3 loop spans 15 amino acids. The CDR3 here is CASSARLAGGDTQYF. CDR3 sequence (DNA): TGTGCCAGCAGCGCCCGACTAGCGGGGGGAGATACGCAGTATTTT.

This clonotype was seen many times. This chain joins TRBV5-1 and TRBJ1-6; a possible D gene is TRBD1 (6 bases). The CDR3 is 16 residues long. The ends were cut back, 1 base at V and 8 bases at J, with 16 bases in the middle. Germline lookup yields CDR1 SGHRS and CDR2 YFSETQ. The CDR3 DNA reads as TGCGCCAGCAGCTTGCGCCCGCCAGGGGCGGATTCACCCCTCCACTTT. Its translation is CASSLRPPGADSPLHF.

This clonotype was detected ten times or more. The rearrangement uses TRBV6-1 and TRBJ1-2; no reliable D call. In germline, CDR1 is MNHNS, CDR2 SASEGT. This CDR3 comprises 14 residues. V lost 4 bases to trimming and J lost 0 bases, with 9 bases between them. CDR3 DNA sequence: TGTGCCAGCAGTGTGAGCACTTCTAACTATGGCTACACCTTC. This translates into CASSVSTSNYGYTF.

This clonotype was counted a few times. A much larger clone differs from this one at a single base, so this may be a read error. The chain recombines TRBV7-8 with TRBJ1-5, with D possibly TRBD1 on 5 matching bases. This CDR3 region has 15 residues. Looked up from germline, CDR1 is SGHVS and CDR2 is FQNEAQ. Deletions cut 1 base from V and 1 base from J, with 8 bases between. The CDR3 here is CASSLGGRSNQPQHF. The CDR3 DNA reads TGTGCCAGCAGCTTAGGGGGCAGGAGCAATCAGCCCCAGCATTTT.

V gene TRBV2 combines with J gene TRBJ2-7; 10 bases align to TRBD1. After removal of 3 bases from V and 2 bases from J, the junction contained 7 bases not matched to a gene. The CDR3 sequence is 16 residues long. Germline V gene sequence: CDR1 SNHLY, CDR2 FYNNEI. The CDR3 DNA sequence: TGTGCCAGCAGTGACGACACGGACAGGGGGACCTACGAGCAGTACTTC. Protein product: CASSDDTDRGTYEQYF.

The rearrangement uses TRBV9 and TRBJ2-1, with 8 positions matching TRBD2. This CDR3 is built from 12 residues. V shed 7 bases and J 5 bases; nucleotides not matched to a gene: 2. The germline gives CDR1 SGDLS, CDR2 YYNGEE. The DNA of the CDR3 is TGTGCCAGCTCACTAGCGGACAATGAGCAGTTCTTC. It codes for CASSLADNEQFF.

This chain links TRBV7-9 with TRBJ1-5; the D is unclear. Germline CDR1 and CDR2: SEHNR and FQNEAQ (reference sequence). The CDR3 is made up of 14 amino acids. The V end lost 3 bases, the J end lost 0 bases, and 6 bases lay between the germline ends. The CDR3 DNA is TGTGCCAGCAGCTTTAGGGATAGCAATCAGCCCCAGCATTTT. Protein: CASSFRDSNQPQHF.